These 13 T cell receptor beta chains originate from one sample sequenced in a study of cytotoxic CD8 clonotypes in ibrutinib-treated CLL. Method: immunoSEQ multiplex PCR; TCRdb's copy keeps in-frame clones and lacks some. Of about 130,000 clones listed, approximately 80% are singletons. The specimen was PBMCs, collected after 24 months of ibrutinib treatment. The receptors were gathered from a human donor with chronic lymphocytic leukemia.

The count of this clone is one. This chain uses TRBV27 with TRBJ1-1; D may be TRBD1 (5 bases). The V gene's germline CDR1 is MNHEY and CDR2 SMNVEV (reference sequence). Trimming pared 6 bases from V and 1 base from J, leaving 21 bases between. The CDR3 runs 17 residues. The CDR3 nucleotides are TGTGCCAGCAGCCAAAGGTCTACAGGAGGTGGGAACACTGAAGCTTTCTTT. Its protein product is CASSQRSTGGGNTEAFF.

This rearrangement joins TRBV5-4 to TRBJ2-5, with D perhaps being TRBD1 or TRBD2 (5 bases each). This CDR3 has 14 residues. Trimming took 4 bases from V and 1 from J, leaving 11 bases between them. The germline gives CDR1 SGHNT, CDR2 YYREEE (reference sequence). This chain's CDR3 is CASSTGRLQETQYF. The CDR3 nucleotides are TGTGCCAGCAGCACGGGACGGCTCCAAGAGACCCAGTACTTC.

This rearrangement joins TRBV6-6 to TRBJ1-1, with a tentative D call TRBD1 (5 bases). CDR1 MNHNY and CDR2 SVGAGI come from the germline V gene (reference sequence). Between the trimmed V and J ends, which lost 6 bases and 5 bases, there was a span of 10 bases. The CDR3 length is 12 residues. DNA of the CDR3: TGTGCCAGCAGACCGGAGGGGACTGAAGCTTTCTTT. Its translation: CASRPEGTEAFF.

The chain couples TRBV6-5 to TRBJ1-1; D unresolved. The CDR3 is 11 amino acids. V was cut by 6 bases and J by 2 bases, with 4 bases left in between. Germline-derived CDR1 and CDR2 are MNHEY and SVGAGI. The CDR3 nucleotides read TGTGCCAGCAGAGGTAACACTGAAGCTTTCTTT. Residues: CASRGNTEAFF.

V gene TRBV7-2 combines with J gene TRBJ1-1; TRBD1 matches 7 bases. Losses at the gene ends were 5 bases for V and 1 base for J; bases not matched to a gene: 1. There are 13 residues in the CDR3. Germline V CDR1 and CDR2: SGHTA, FQGNSA. CDR3 sequence reads: CASSGTANTEAFF. CDR3 DNA: TGTGCCAGCAGCGGGACAGCGAACACTGAAGCTTTCTTT.

The chain links TRBV27 to TRBJ2-1; tentatively, D is TRBD2 (6 bases). Deletions cut 3 bases from V and 0 bases from J, with 9 bases between. This CDR3 has 15 amino acids. Germline V gene sequence: CDR1 MNHEY, CDR2 SMNVEV (reference sequence). The CDR3 sequence: CASSLAGSSYNEQFF. The CDR3 region has the DNA TGTGCCAGCAGTTTGGCGGGAAGCTCCTACAATGAGCAGTTCTTC.

This chain uses TRBV29-1 with TRBJ2-7; D is perhaps TRBD2 (5 bases). Germline values: CDR1 SQVTM, CDR2 ANQGSEA. V gave up 6 bases and J gave up 0 bases, with 18 bases separating them. This CDR3 is built from 15 residues. The CDR3, as DNA: TGCAGCGTGGCAGACCCCCGGGGAAACTCCTACGAGCAGTACTTC. Translated, it gives CSVADPRGNSYEQYF.

The table lists this clone with a few counts. The chain is built from TRBV11-2 and TRBJ1-2; weak D call: TRBD1 (6 bases). This CDR3 has 12 amino acids. Trimming shortened V by 5 bases and J by 8 bases, and 12 bases separated the two germline ends. Germline CDR1 reads SGHAT; CDR2 reads FQNNGV. CDR3 sequence (DNA): TGTGCCAGCAGCGAGGAGGGGGAAGGCTACACCTTC. The encoded protein is CASSEEGEGYTF.

The chain links TRBV25-1 to TRBJ2-1; tentatively, D is TRBD2 (5 bases). The CDR3 totals 11 residues. Germline CDR1 and CDR2: MGHDK and SYGVNS. The ends were cut back, 8 bases at V and 10 bases at J, with 12 bases in the middle. CDR3 sequence (DNA): TGTGCCAGCGACGGGGTTTCCGAGCAGTTCTTC. Translating gives CASDGVSEQFF.

The rearrangement joins TRBV4-1 to TRBJ1-2; D is undetermined. Germline V gene data show CDR1 as MGHRA and CDR2 as YSYEKL. Trimming left V 0 bases short and J 4 bases short, with 9 bases between. The CDR3 is 14 residues long. CDR3 in amino acids: CASSQERSFYGYTF. The CDR3 DNA is TGCGCCAGCAGCCAAGAACGGTCGTTCTATGGCTACACCTTC.

The chain has TRBV5-4 and TRBJ1-1; D is possibly TRBD1 (5 bases). V lost 0 bases and J lost 6, with 9 bases in between. CDR1 and CDR2 from the germline V gene are SGHNT and YYREEE (reference sequence). This CDR3 region has 13 residues. For the CDR3, the DNA is TGTGCCAGCAGCTTGGTAGCGGGGGCTGAAGCTTTCTTT. Protein product: CASSLVAGAEAFF. Using reference TRBV5-4 and TRBJ1-1 for the parts outside the CDR3, the full variable domain is ETGVTQSPTHLIKTRGQQVTLRCSSQSGHNTVSWYQQALGQGPQFIFQYYREEENGRGNFPPRFSGLQFPNYSSELNVNALELDDSALYLCASSLVAGAEAFFGQGTRLTVV.

This chain connects TRBV18 to TRBJ2-2, with unresolved D. This CDR3 spans 16 amino acids. V was pared by 3 bases and J by 0 bases, with 11 bases between. Germline loops: CDR1 KGHSH, CDR2 LQKENI. The CDR3 nucleotides are TGTGCCAGCTCACCTCGATCCGTCGCGAACACCGGGGAGCTGTTTTTT. This sequence encodes CASSPRSVANTGELFF.

The V gene is TRBV5-6, the J gene TRBJ2-1; 7 nucleotides agree with TRBD1. J was trimmed by 6 bases and V by 0 bases; bases with no gene match: 3. The CDR3 has 14 residues. From germline, CDR1 is SGHDT and CDR2 YYEEEE. CDR3 residues: CASSLARGINEQFF. CDR3 DNA sequence: TGTGCCAGCAGCTTGGCCAGGGGGATCAATGAGCAGTTCTTC.